Listed below are T cell receptor beta chains from one sample, sequenced in a study of persistence of HIV-infected CD4 T cells. Only in-frame clones appear in the TCRdb table, and some are missing; sequencing was by immunoSEQ multiplex PCR. This sample has under 40,000 clones; roughly 71% occur once, and the top ten carry 1.4%. Antigen specificity for these receptors is unknown. Sequencing was performed on CD4+ T cells sorted from PBMCs after approximately 20-hour stimulation, taken from a patient who received antiretroviral therapy. These receptors were taken from an adult man with HIV who was CMV-seropositive. The CDR3 runs from the conserved cysteine through the conserved F or W. The order of the fields is V gene, CDR3 length, J gene, clone size, D gene, CDR3 DNA, CDR3 protein. The D gene is left open where the match is weak. Not all rows give a size; the values are once, few, many and, for expanded clones, a class.

v_call: TRBV3-1/TRBV3-2
cdr3_length: 15
j_call: TRBJ2-3
clone_size: NA
d_call: TRBD2
cdr3_nt: TGTGCCAGCAGCCAAACTAGCGGACGCACAGATACGCAGTATTTT
cdr3_aa: CASSQTSGRTDTQYF

v_call: TRBV2
cdr3_length: 16
j_call: TRBJ1-1
clone_size: NA
d_call: TRBD1
cdr3_nt: TGTGCCAGCAGTCGTTTCGGACAGGGGGCTGGGACTGAAGCTTTCTTT
cdr3_aa: CASSRFGQGAGTEAFF

v_call: TRBV19
cdr3_length: 14
j_call: TRBJ1-1
clone_size: NA
d_call: NA
cdr3_nt: TGTGCCAGTAGTATAGTCCAGGGCGGCGCTGAAGCTTTCTTT
cdr3_aa: CASSIVQGGAEAFF

v_call: TRBV5-4
cdr3_length: 15
j_call: TRBJ1-2
clone_size: NA
d_call: TRBD1
cdr3_nt: TGTGCCAGCAGCCGGAGACAGGGTGGGGACTATGGCTACACCTTC
cdr3_aa: CASSRRQGGDYGYTF

v_call: TRBV19
cdr3_length: 13
j_call: TRBJ1-1
clone_size: NA
d_call: TRBD1
cdr3_nt: TGTGCCAGTAGTATCGCAGGGGGGACGAAAGCTTTCTTT
cdr3_aa: CASSIAGGTKAFF

v_call: TRBV7-2
cdr3_length: 18
j_call: TRBJ1-2
clone_size: NA
d_call: NA
cdr3_nt: TGTGCCAGCTCCTCTCAGAGGCCCTCGGCAGGGCGGGACTATGGCTACACCTTC
cdr3_aa: CASSSQRPSAGRDYGYTF

v_call: TRBV7-6
cdr3_length: 13
j_call: TRBJ1-1
clone_size: NA
d_call: TRBD1
cdr3_nt: TGTGCCAGCAGCTTACAGGGGGCCACTGAAGCTTTCTTT
cdr3_aa: CASSLQGATEAFF

v_call: TRBV3-1/TRBV3-2
cdr3_length: 17
j_call: TRBJ1-4
clone_size: NA
d_call: NA
cdr3_nt: TGTGCCAGCAGCCATTATCGGTTCGGGAGGACTAATGAAAAACTGTTTTTT
cdr3_aa: CASSHYRFGRTNEKLFF

v_call: TRBV6-5
cdr3_length: 14
j_call: TRBJ1-3
clone_size: NA
d_call: TRBD1
cdr3_nt: TGTGCCAGCAGGCAGGGGGCAGAAGGAAACACCATATATTTT
cdr3_aa: CASRQGAEGNTIYF

v_call: TRBV24-1
cdr3_length: 12
j_call: TRBJ2-2
clone_size: NA
d_call: NA
cdr3_nt: TGTGCCACCAGTGAACGAACCGGGGAGCTGTTTTTT
cdr3_aa: CATSERTGELFF

v_call: TRBV5-1
cdr3_length: 12
j_call: TRBJ2-5
clone_size: NA
d_call: TRBD2
cdr3_nt: TGCGCCAGCAGCCGGGAGGGAGAGACCCAGTACTTC
cdr3_aa: CASSREGETQYF

v_call: TRBV6-6
cdr3_length: 15
j_call: TRBJ1-6
clone_size: NA
d_call: TRBD1
cdr3_nt: TGTGCCAGCAGTTCCCCGGGACAGGGAGGTTCACCCCTCCACTTT
cdr3_aa: CASSSPGQGGSPLHF

v_call: TRBV10-3
cdr3_length: 13
j_call: TRBJ1-5
clone_size: NA
d_call: NA
cdr3_nt: TGTGCCATCAGTGATCTCTCCCCGGGGCCCCAGCATTTT
cdr3_aa: CAISDLSPGPQHF

v_call: TRBV18
cdr3_length: 14
j_call: TRBJ1-1
clone_size: NA
d_call: TRBD1
cdr3_nt: TGTGCCAGCTCCCCGAGGACAGGGCTGGCTGAAGCTTTCTTT
cdr3_aa: CASSPRTGLAEAFF

v_call: TRBV5-1
cdr3_length: 16
j_call: TRBJ2-7
clone_size: NA
d_call: TRBD1
cdr3_nt: TGCGCCAGCAGCCCCTCCGGGACAGGGGGCACCAACGAGCAGTACTTC
cdr3_aa: CASSPSGTGGTNEQYF

v_call: TRBV6-6
cdr3_length: 13
j_call: TRBJ1-5
clone_size: NA
d_call: NA
cdr3_nt: TGTGCCAGCCAGGAGAGGAACAATCAGCCCCAGCATTTT
cdr3_aa: CASQERNNQPQHF

v_call: TRBV27
cdr3_length: 13
j_call: TRBJ1-1
clone_size: NA
d_call: NA
cdr3_nt: TGTGCCAGCAGTTTCCTTGTGGGCACTGAAGCTTTCTTT
cdr3_aa: CASSFLVGTEAFF

v_call: TRBV6-5
cdr3_length: 15
j_call: TRBJ1-6
clone_size: NA
d_call: NA
cdr3_nt: TGTGCCAGCAGTTACAACAGGAGGTATAATTCACCCCTCCACTTT
cdr3_aa: CASSYNRRYNSPLHF

v_call: TRBV19
cdr3_length: 15
j_call: TRBJ2-2
clone_size: NA
d_call: NA
cdr3_nt: TGTGCCAGTAGTTCGGATAGGGTAGGCACCGGGGAGCTGTTTTTT
cdr3_aa: CASSSDRVGTGELFF

v_call: TRBV18
cdr3_length: 13
j_call: TRBJ1-2
clone_size: NA
d_call: NA
cdr3_nt: TGTGCCAGCTCAGTCTCAGGGGCCTATGGCTACACCTTC
cdr3_aa: CASSVSGAYGYTF

v_call: TRBV19
cdr3_length: 14
j_call: TRBJ1-5
clone_size: few
d_call: NA
cdr3_nt: TGTGCCAGTAGTTTCCGGGACACCGATAAGCCCCAGCATTTT
cdr3_aa: CASSFRDTDKPQHF

v_call: TRBV6-5
cdr3_length: 15
j_call: TRBJ1-5
clone_size: few
d_call: TRBD1
cdr3_nt: TGTGCCAGCAGTTCCGGACAGGGCTTGAATCAGCCCCAGCATTTT
cdr3_aa: CASSSGQGLNQPQHF

v_call: TRBV30
cdr3_length: 13
j_call: TRBJ2-2
clone_size: NA
d_call: NA
cdr3_nt: TGTGCCTCATCTACAACGAACACCGGGGAGCTGTTTTTT
cdr3_aa: CASSTTNTGELFF

v_call: TRBV3-1/TRBV3-2
cdr3_length: 16
j_call: TRBJ1-3
clone_size: NA
d_call: NA
cdr3_nt: TGTGCCAGCAGCCAAGAGGGGGGCAGCTCTGGAAACACCATATATTTT
cdr3_aa: CASSQEGGSSGNTIYF

v_call: TRBV27
cdr3_length: 17
j_call: TRBJ2-6
clone_size: NA
d_call: TRBD1
cdr3_nt: TGTGCCAGCAGTTTAGGACAGGGATTCTCTGGGGCCAACGTCCTGACTTTC
cdr3_aa: CASSLGQGFSGANVLTF

v_call: TRBV28
cdr3_length: 14
j_call: TRBJ1-2
clone_size: NA
d_call: NA
cdr3_nt: TGTGCCAGCATCACCCTGGGAGGGAACTATGGCTACACCTTC
cdr3_aa: CASITLGGNYGYTF

v_call: TRBV19
cdr3_length: 13
j_call: TRBJ1-2
clone_size: NA
d_call: NA
cdr3_nt: TGTGCCAGTAGTATGGGAGGGAACTATGGCTACACCTTC
cdr3_aa: CASSMGGNYGYTF

v_call: TRBV6-5
cdr3_length: 14
j_call: TRBJ1-1
clone_size: NA
d_call: NA
cdr3_nt: TGTGCCAGCAATGTGAGACGGGGGAACACTGAAGCTTTCTTT
cdr3_aa: CASNVRRGNTEAFF

v_call: TRBV14
cdr3_length: 12
j_call: TRBJ1-2
clone_size: NA
d_call: NA
cdr3_nt: TGTGCCAGCAGCCCCTCCAACTGGGGCTACACCTTC
cdr3_aa: CASSPSNWGYTF

v_call: TRBV10-3
cdr3_length: 13
j_call: TRBJ1-3
clone_size: medium-sized
d_call: NA
cdr3_nt: TGTGCCATCAGGGGGCCATCTGGAAACACCATATATTTT
cdr3_aa: CAIRGPSGNTIYF

v_call: TRBV4-2
cdr3_length: 15
j_call: TRBJ2-7
clone_size: NA
d_call: TRBD2
cdr3_nt: TGTGCCAGCAGCCCCCGGACTAGCGGATTGTACGAGCAGTACTTC
cdr3_aa: CASSPRTSGLYEQYF

v_call: TRBV27
cdr3_length: 14
j_call: TRBJ1-2
clone_size: NA
d_call: NA
cdr3_nt: TGTGCCAGCAGCGACAAGGGATGGAACTATGGCTACACCTTC
cdr3_aa: CASSDKGWNYGYTF

v_call: TRBV6-5
cdr3_length: 14
j_call: TRBJ1-1
clone_size: NA
d_call: NA
cdr3_nt: TGTGCCAGCAGCAGGACCTCTGGGGACACTGAAGCTTTCTTT
cdr3_aa: CASSRTSGDTEAFF

v_call: TRBV5-7
cdr3_length: 14
j_call: TRBJ1-5
clone_size: once
d_call: NA
cdr3_nt: TGTGCCAGCAGCTTTGGGGGGCGCGGGGAGCCCCAGCATTTT
cdr3_aa: CASSFGGRGEPQHF

v_call: TRBV27
cdr3_length: 14
j_call: TRBJ1-2
clone_size: NA
d_call: TRBD1
cdr3_nt: TGTGCCAGCAGTTTCACAGGGGCCTCTGGTGGCTACACCTTC
cdr3_aa: CASSFTGASGGYTF

v_call: TRBV6-4
cdr3_length: 16
j_call: TRBJ1-2
clone_size: NA
d_call: NA
cdr3_nt: TGTGCCAGCAGTGACTCTCGGGCAGCGCCTTTCTATGGCTACACCTTC
cdr3_aa: CASSDSRAAPFYGYTF

v_call: TRBV27
cdr3_length: 12
j_call: TRBJ2-2
clone_size: NA
d_call: NA
cdr3_nt: TGTGCCAGCAGGAGCGTCACCGGGGAGCTGTTTTTT
cdr3_aa: CASRSVTGELFF

v_call: TRBV7-3
cdr3_length: 13
j_call: TRBJ2-7
clone_size: NA
d_call: NA
cdr3_nt: TGTGCCAGCAGCCCCGGAGGGACCTACGAGCAGTACTTC
cdr3_aa: CASSPGGTYEQYF

v_call: TRBV28
cdr3_length: 14
j_call: TRBJ2-2
clone_size: NA
d_call: NA
cdr3_nt: TGTGCCAGCACCCGGGGGCTGAACACCGGGGAGCTGTTTTTT
cdr3_aa: CASTRGLNTGELFF

v_call: TRBV2
cdr3_length: 13
j_call: TRBJ1-1
clone_size: few
d_call: NA
cdr3_nt: TGTGCCAGCATAAAAGGGGGGAACACTGAAGCTTTCTTT
cdr3_aa: CASIKGGNTEAFF

v_call: TRBV5-1
cdr3_length: 16
j_call: TRBJ1-3
clone_size: once
d_call: NA
cdr3_nt: TGCGCCAGCAGCCCGGGGGTCCGGAGCTCTGGAAACACCATATATTTT
cdr3_aa: CASSPGVRSSGNTIYF

v_call: TRBV5-6
cdr3_length: 14
j_call: TRBJ2-5
clone_size: NA
d_call: TRBD1
cdr3_nt: TGTGCCAGCAGCTTAAAGGGGGCTGGGGAGACCCAGTACTTC
cdr3_aa: CASSLKGAGETQYF